Included here is one T cell receptor beta chain sequence, with context. Libraries were prepared by immunoSEQ multiplex PCR; TCRdb keeps only in-frame clonotypes and omits some of them. The top ten clones hold just under 9.5% of a sample with about 280,000 clones, approximately 86% of them seen once. The data originate from a study of blood T cell repertoires in COVID-19. The V gene lost 4 bases and the J gene lost 1 base, with 8 bases spanning the gap. This CDR3 has 14 amino acids. Germline-derived CDR1 and CDR2 are SGHNT and YYREEE (reference sequence). Material for sequencing was peripheral blood. The TCR comes from a man between 18 and 29 years old with active or convalescent COVID-19. The V gene is TRBV5-4, the J gene TRBJ2-2, with a possible D match to TRBD1 (5 bases). This chain's CDR3 is CASSPGQNTGELFF. The CDR3 nucleotides read TGTGCCAGCAGCCCCGGACAGAACACCGGGGAGCTGTTTTTT.